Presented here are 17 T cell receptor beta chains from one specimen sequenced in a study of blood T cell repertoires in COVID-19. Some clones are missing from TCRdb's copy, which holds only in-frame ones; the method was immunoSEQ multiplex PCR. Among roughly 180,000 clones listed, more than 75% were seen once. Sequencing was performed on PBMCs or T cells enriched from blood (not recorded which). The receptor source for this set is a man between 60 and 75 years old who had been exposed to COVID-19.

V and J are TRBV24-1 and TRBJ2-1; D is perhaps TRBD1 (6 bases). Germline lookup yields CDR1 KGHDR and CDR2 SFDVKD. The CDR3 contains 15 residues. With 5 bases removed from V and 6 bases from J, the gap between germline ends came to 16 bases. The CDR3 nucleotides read TGTGCCACCAGTGGGGGTTGGGCAGGGGTCAATGAGCAGTTCTTC. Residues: CATSGGWAGVNEQFF.

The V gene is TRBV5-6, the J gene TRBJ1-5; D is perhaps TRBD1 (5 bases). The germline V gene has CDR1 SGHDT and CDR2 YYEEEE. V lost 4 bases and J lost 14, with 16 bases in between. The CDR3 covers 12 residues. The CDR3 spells CASSLRGVREHF. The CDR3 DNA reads TGTGCCAGCAGCCTCCGCGGCGTCAGGGAGCATTTT. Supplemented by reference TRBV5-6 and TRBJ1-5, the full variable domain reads DAGVTQSPTHLIKTRGQQVTLRCSPKSGHDTVSWYQQALGQGPQFIFQYYEEEERQRGNFPDRFSGHQFPNYSSELNVNALLLGDSALYLCASSLRGVREHFGDGTRLSIL.

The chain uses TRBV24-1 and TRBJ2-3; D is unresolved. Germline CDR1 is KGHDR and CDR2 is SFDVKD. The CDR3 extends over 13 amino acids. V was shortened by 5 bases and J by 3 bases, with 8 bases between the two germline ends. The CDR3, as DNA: TGTGCCACCAGTGTCCCCCCTACAGATACGCAGTATTTT. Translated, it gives CATSVPPTDTQYF.

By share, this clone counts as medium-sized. The CDR3 DNA reads TGTGCCAGCAGCTCCACAGGGGGCGCGAGCACCGGGGAGCTGTTTTTT. Protein sequence: CASSSTGGASTGELFF. The chain uses TRBV5-5 and TRBJ2-2; 9 positions match TRBD1. Germline values: CDR1 SGHKS, CDR2 YYEKEE (reference sequence). Trimming at V came to 3 bases and at J to 4 bases, leaving 7 bases not matched to a gene. This CDR3 is built from 16 residues.

The DNA for the CDR3 is TGCGCCAGCAGTGAGACAGGGCCCCTCGTAACGCAGTATTTT. It specifies CASSETGPLVTQYF. The chain is built from TRBV5-1 and TRBJ2-3; 7 bases are a match to TRBD1. With V trimmed by 5 bases and J by 9 bases, 12 bases remained unmatched. Germline V gene sequence: CDR1 SGHRS, CDR2 YFSETQ. The CDR3 sequence is 14 residues long.

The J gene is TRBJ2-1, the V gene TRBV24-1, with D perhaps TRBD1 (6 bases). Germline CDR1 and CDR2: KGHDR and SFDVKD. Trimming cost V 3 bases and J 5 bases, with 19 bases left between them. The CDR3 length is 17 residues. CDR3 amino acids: CATSDAAPHRGNNEQFF. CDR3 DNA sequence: TGTGCCACCAGTGATGCGGCACCTCATAGGGGGAACAATGAGCAGTTCTTC.

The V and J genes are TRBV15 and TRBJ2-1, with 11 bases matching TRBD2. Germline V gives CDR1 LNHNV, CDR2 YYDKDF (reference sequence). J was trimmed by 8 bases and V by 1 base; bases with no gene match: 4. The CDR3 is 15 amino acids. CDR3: CATSRGGTSGHEQFF. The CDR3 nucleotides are TGTGCCACCAGCAGAGGAGGGACTAGCGGCCATGAGCAGTTCTTC.

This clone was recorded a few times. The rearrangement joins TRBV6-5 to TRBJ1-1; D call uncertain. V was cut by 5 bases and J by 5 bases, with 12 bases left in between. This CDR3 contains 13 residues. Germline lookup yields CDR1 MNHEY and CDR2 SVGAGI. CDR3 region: CASSPPAGTEAFF. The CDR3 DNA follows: TGTGCCAGCAGTCCCCCCGCCGGGACTGAAGCTTTCTTT.

CDR3 loop: CASSLSRGSGQPQHF. In nucleotides, the CDR3 is TGTGCCAGCAGCCTTTCCAGGGGGTCGGGTCAGCCCCAGCATTTT. This chain joins TRBV7-8 and TRBJ1-5; the match to TRBD1 covers 7 bases. In germline, CDR1 is SGHVS, CDR2 FQNEAQ. The CDR3 consists of 15 residues. J gave up 6 bases and V 5 bases, and 10 bases lay outside the gene matches.

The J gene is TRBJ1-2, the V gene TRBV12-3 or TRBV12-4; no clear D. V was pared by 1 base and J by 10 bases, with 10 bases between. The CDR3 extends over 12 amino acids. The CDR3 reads CASSLGADSYTF. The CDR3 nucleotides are TGTGCCAGCAGTTTAGGTGCGGACTCCTACACCTTC.

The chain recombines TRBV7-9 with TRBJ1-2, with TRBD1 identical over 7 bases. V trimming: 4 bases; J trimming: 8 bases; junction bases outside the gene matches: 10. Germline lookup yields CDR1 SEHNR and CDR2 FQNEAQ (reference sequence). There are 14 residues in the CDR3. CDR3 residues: CASSSGQTYEGYTF. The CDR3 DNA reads TGTGCCAGCAGCTCGGGACAGACCTATGAGGGCTACACCTTC. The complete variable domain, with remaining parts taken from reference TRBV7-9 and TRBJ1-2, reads DTGVSQNPRHKITKRGQNVTFRCDPISEHNRLYWYRQTLGQGPEFLTYFQNEAQLEKSRLLSDRFSAERPKGSFSTLEIQRTEQGDSAMYLCASSSGQTYEGYTFGSGTRLTVV.

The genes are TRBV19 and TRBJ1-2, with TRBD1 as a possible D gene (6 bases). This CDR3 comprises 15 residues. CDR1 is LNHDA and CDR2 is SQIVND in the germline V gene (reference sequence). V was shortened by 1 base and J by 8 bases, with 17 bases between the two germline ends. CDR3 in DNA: TGTGCCAGTAGTATAGGAGACAGGCTCATCGCGGGCTACACCTTC. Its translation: CASSIGDRLIAGYTF.

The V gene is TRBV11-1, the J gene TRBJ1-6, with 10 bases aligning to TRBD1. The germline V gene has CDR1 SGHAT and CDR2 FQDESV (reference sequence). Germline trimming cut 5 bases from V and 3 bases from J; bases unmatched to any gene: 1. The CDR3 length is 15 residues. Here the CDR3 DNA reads TGTGCCAGCAGCGGACAGGGGGTCTATAATTCACCCCTCCACTTT. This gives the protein CASSGQGVYNSPLHF.

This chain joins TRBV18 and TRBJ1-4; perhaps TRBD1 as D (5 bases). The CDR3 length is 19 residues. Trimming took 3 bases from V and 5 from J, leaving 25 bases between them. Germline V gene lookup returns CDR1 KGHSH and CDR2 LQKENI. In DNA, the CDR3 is TGTGCCAGCTCACCGATACGTGGGGGGACGACAGCAGCGAATGAAAAACTGTTTTTT. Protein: CASSPIRGGTTAANEKLFF.

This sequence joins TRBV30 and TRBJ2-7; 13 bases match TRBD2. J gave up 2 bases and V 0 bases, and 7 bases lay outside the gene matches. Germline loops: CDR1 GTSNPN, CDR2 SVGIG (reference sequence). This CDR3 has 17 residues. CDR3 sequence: CAWSVGRTSGSPYEQYF. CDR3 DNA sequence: TGTGCCTGGAGTGTAGGCCGGACTAGCGGGAGCCCCTACGAGCAGTACTTC.

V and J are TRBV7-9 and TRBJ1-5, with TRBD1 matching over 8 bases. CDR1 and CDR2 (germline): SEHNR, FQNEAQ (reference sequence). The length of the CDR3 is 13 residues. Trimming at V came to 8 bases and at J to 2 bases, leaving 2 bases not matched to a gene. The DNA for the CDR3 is TGTGCCAGCCAACAGGGGGGCAATCAGCCCCAGCATTTT. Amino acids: CASQQGGNQPQHF.

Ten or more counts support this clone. The DNA of the CDR3 is TGTGCCAGCAGTGAACCAGTCTACGAGCAGTACTTC. This codes for CASSEPVYEQYF. The chain joins TRBV6-1 to TRBJ2-7; D remains unclear. The V end lost 2 bases, the J end lost 3 bases, and 5 bases lay between the germline ends. This CDR3 is built from 12 residues. Germline CDR1 and CDR2: MNHNS and SASEGT.